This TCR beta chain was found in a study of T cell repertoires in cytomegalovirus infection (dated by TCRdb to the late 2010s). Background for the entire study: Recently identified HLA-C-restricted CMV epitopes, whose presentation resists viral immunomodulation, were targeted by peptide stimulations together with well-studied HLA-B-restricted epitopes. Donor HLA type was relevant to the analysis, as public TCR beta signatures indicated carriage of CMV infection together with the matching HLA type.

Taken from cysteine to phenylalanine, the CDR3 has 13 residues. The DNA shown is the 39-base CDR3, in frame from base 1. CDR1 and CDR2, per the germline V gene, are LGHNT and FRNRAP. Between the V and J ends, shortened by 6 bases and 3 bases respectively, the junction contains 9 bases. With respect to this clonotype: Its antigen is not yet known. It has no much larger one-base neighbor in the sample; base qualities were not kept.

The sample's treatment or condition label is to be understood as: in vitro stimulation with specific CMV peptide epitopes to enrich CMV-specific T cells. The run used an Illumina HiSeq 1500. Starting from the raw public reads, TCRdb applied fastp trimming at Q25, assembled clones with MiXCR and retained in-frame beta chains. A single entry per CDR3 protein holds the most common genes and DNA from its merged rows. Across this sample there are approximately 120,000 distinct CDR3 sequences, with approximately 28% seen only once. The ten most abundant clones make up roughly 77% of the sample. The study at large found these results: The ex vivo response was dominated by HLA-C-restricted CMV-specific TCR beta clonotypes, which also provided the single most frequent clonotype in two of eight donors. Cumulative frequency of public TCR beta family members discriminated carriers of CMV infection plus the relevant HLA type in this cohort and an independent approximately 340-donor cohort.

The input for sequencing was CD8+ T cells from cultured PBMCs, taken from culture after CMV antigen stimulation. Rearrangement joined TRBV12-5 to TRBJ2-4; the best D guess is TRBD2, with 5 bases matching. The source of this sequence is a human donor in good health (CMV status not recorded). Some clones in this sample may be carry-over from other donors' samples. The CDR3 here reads CASGLGYKNIQYF. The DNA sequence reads TGTGCTAGTGGACTAGGGTACAAAAACATTCAGTACTTC.